This T cell receptor beta chain was sequenced for a study of radiation and T cells in renal cell carcinoma. Noted time point: blood 2 weeks post-SBRT. Treatment specified: 15 Gy SBRT to primary tumor, nephrectomy 4 weeks later. Sequencing was performed with immunoSEQ multiplex PCR; in TCRdb, only in-frame clones are kept and a portion is missing. The repertoire holds tens of thousands of clones, with just over 75% as singletons. This clone has more than one count but fewer than ten. Germline CDR1 and CDR2: MNHEY and SMNVEV (reference sequence). The V and J ends lost 2 bases and 8 bases respectively, with 10 bases between them. The CDR3 has 13 amino acids.

The source of this sequence is a man in his fifties or sixties with renal cell carcinoma. The rearrangement links TRBV27 to TRBJ2-4; D is uncertain. The specimen comprised blood, sampled from a patient whose treatment included radiotherapy and nephrectomy. CDR3 sequence: CASSLRPPDIQYF. The CDR3, as DNA: TGTGCCAGCAGTTTACGGCCGCCCGACATTCAGTACTTC.